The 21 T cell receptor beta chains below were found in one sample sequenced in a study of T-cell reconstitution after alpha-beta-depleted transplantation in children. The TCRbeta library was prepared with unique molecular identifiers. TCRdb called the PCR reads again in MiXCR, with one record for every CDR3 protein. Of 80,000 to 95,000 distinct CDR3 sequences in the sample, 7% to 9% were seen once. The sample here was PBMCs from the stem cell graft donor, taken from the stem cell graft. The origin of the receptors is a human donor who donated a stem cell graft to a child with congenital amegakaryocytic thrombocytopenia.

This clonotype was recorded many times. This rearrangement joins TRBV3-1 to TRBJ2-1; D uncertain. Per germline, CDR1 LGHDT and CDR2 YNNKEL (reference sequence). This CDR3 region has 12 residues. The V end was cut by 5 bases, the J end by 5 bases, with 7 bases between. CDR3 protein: CASSTNNNEQFF. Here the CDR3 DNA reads TGTGCCAGCAGCACAAATAACAATGAGCAGTTCTTC.

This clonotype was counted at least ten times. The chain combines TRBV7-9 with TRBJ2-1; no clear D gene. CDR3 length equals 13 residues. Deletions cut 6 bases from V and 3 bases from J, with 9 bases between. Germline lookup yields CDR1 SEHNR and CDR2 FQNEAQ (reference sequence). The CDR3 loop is CASRAPGYNEQFF. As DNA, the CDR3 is TGTGCCAGCAGGGCCCCTGGCTACAATGAGCAGTTCTTC.

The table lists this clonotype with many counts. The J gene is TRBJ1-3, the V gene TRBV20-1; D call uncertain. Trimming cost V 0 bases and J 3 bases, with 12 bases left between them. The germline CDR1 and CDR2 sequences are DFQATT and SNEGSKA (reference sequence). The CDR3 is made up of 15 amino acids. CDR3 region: CSAREYRAVGNTIYF. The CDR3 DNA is TGCAGTGCTAGAGAATACCGGGCCGTTGGAAACACCATATATTTT.

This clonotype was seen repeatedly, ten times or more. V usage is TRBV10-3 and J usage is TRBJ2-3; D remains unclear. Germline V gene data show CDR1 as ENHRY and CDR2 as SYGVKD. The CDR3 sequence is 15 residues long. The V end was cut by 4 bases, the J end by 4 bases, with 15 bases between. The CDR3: CAISGNSGPPDTQYF. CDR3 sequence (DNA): TGTGCCATCAGTGGGAACAGTGGTCCGCCAGATACGCAGTATTTT.

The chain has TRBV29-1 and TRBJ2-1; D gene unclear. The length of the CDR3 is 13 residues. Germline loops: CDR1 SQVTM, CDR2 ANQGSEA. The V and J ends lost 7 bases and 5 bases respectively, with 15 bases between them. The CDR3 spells CSGRGAINNEQFF. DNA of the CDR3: TGCAGCGGGCGAGGAGCGATCAACAATGAGCAGTTCTTC.

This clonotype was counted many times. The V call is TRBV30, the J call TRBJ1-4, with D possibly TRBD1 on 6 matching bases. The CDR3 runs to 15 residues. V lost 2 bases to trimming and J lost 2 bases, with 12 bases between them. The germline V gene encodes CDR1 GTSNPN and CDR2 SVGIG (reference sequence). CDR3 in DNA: TGTGCCTGGAGTACCGGACAGAGGACTAATGAAAAACTGTTTTTT. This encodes CAWSTGQRTNEKLFF.

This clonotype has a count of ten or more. In DNA, the CDR3 is TGTGCCACCAGTGACCCCCCCCGAGGCGATGAGCAGTTCTTC. Its protein is CATSDPPRGDEQFF. The chain uses TRBV24-1 and TRBJ2-1; D remains unclear. Germline V gives CDR1 KGHDR, CDR2 SFDVKD. The CDR3 consists of 14 residues. Deletions cut 4 bases from V and 8 bases from J, with 14 bases between.

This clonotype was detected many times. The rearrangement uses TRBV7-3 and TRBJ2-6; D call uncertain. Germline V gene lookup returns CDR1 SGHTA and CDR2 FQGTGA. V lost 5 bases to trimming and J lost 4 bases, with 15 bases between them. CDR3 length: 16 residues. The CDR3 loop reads CASSPRGTAGANVLTF. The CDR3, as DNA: TGTGCCAGCAGCCCCCGCGGAACAGCAGGGGCCAACGTCCTGACTTTC.

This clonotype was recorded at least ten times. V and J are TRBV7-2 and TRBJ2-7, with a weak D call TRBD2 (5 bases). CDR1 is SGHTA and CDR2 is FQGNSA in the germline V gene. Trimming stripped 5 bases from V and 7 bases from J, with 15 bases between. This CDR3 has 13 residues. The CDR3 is CASSPRVLVEQYF. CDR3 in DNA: TGTGCCAGCAGCCCGCGGGTTTTAGTTGAGCAGTACTTC.

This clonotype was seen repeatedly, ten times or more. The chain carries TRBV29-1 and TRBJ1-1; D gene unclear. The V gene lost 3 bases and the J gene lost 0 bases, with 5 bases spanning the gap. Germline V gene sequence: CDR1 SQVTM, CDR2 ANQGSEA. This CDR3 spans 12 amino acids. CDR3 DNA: TGCAGCGTTGACCGGATGAACACTGAAGCTTTCTTT. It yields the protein CSVDRMNTEAFF. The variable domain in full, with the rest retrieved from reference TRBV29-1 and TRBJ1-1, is SAVISQKPSRDICQRGTSLTIQCQVDSQVTMMFWYRQQPGQSLTLIATANQGSEATYESGFVIDKFPISRPNLTFSTLTVSNMSPEDSSIYLCSVDRMNTEAFFGQGTRLTVV.

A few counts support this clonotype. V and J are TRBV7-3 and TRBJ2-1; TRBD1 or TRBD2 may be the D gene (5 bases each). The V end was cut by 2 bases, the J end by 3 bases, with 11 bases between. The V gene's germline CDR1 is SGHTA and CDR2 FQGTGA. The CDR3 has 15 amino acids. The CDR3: CASSLGGGHYNEQFF. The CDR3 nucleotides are TGTGCCAGCAGCTTAGGAGGCGGACACTACAATGAGCAGTTCTTC.

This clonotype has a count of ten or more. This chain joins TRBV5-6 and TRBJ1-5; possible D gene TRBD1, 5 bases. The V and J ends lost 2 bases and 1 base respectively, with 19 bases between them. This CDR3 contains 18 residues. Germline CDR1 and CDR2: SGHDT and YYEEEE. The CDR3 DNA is TGTGCCAGCAGCTTACGTTTTCGGTGGGGGAAAAGCAATCAGCCCCAGCATTTT. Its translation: CASSLRFRWGKSNQPQHF.

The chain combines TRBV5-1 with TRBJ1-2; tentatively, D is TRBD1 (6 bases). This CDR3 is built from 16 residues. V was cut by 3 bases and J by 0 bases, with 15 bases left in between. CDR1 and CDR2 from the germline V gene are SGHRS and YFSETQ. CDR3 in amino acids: CASSWAPGQSNYGYTF. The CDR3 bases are TGCGCCAGCAGCTGGGCCCCGGGACAATCTAACTATGGCTACACCTTC.

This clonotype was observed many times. For the CDR3, the DNA is TGCGCCAGCAGCCAGGGACGGGAGCATCTGGATACGCAGTATTTT. The encoded protein is CASSQGREHLDTQYF. The rearrangement links TRBV5-1 to TRBJ2-3; tentative D call: TRBD2 (6 bases). The CDR3 spans 15 residues. Germline CDR1 and CDR2: SGHRS and YFSETQ. Trimming cost V 4 bases and J 6 bases, with 18 bases left between them.

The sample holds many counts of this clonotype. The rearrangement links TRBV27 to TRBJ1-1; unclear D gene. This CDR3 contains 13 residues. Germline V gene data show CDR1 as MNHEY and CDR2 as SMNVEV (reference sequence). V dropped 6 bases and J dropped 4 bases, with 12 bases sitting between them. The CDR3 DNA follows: TGTGCCAGCAGGCCTGTGCTCGGCACTGAAGCTTTCTTT. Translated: CASRPVLGTEAFF.

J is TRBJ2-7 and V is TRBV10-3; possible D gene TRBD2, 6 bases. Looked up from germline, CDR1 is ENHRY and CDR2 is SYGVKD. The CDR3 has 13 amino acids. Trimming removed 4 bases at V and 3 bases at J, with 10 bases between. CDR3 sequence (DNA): TGTGCCATCAGTGGGGGACTCCTCTACGAGCAGTACTTC. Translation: CAISGGLLYEQYF.

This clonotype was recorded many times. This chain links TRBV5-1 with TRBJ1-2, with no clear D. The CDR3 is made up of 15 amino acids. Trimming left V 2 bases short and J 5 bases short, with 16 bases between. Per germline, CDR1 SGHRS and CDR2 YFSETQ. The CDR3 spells CASSLRTDSIYGYTF. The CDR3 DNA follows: TGCGCCAGCAGCTTACGGACTGATTCTATATATGGCTACACCTTC.

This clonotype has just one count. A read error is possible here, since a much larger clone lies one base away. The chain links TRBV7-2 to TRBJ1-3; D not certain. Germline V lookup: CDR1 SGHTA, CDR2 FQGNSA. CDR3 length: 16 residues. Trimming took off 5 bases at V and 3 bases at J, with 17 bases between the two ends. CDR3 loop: CASSPWRQDCGNTIYF. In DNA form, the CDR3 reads TGTGCCAGCAGCCCTTGGCGGCAGGACTGTGGAAACACCATATATTTT.

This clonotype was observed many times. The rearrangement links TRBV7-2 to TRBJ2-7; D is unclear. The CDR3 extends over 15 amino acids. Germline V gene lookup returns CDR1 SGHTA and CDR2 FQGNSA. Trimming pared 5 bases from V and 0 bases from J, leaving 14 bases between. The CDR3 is CASSPLVLASYEQYF. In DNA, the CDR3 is TGTGCCAGCAGCCCGCTAGTGTTAGCCTCCTACGAGCAGTACTTC.

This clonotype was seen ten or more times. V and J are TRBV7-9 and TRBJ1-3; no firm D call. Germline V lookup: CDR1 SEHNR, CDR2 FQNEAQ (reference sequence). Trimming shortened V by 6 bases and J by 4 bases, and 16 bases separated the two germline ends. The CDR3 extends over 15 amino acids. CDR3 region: CASSFTSVLGNTIYF. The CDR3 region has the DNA TGTGCCAGCAGTTTTACCTCCGTGCTCGGAAACACCATATATTTT.

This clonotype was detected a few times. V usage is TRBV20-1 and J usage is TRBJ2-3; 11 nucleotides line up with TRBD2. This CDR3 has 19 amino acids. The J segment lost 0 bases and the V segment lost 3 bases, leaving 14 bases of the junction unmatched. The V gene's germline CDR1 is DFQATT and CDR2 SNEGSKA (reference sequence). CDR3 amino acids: CSASPTGTSGLESTDTQYF. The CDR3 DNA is TGCAGTGCTAGCCCCACCGGGACTAGCGGACTCGAGAGCACAGATACGCAGTATTTT.